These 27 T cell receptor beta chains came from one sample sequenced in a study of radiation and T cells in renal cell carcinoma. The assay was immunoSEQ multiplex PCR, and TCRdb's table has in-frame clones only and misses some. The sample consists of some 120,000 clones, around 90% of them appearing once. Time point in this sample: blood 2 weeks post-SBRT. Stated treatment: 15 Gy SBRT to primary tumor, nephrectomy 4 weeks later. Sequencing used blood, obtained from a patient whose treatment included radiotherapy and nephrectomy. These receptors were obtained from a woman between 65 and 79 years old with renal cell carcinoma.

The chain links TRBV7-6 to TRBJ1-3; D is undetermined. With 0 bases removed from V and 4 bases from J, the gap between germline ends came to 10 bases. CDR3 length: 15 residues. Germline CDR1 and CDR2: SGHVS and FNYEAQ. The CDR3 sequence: CASSLAHGGGNTIYF. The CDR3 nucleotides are TGTGCCAGCAGCTTAGCGCACGGTGGAGGAAACACCATATATTTT.

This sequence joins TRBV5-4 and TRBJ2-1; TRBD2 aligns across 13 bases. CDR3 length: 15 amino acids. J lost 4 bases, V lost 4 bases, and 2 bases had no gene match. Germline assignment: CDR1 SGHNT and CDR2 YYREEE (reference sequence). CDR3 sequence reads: CASSKGLAGYNEQFF. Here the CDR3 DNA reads TGTGCCAGCAGCAAGGGACTAGCGGGGTACAATGAGCAGTTCTTC.

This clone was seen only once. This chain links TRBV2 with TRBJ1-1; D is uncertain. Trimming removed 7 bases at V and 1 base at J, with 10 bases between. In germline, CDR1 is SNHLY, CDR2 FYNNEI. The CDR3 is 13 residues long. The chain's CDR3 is CASIKDRNTEAFF. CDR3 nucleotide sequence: TGTGCCAGCATAAAAGACCGGAACACTGAAGCTTTCTTT.

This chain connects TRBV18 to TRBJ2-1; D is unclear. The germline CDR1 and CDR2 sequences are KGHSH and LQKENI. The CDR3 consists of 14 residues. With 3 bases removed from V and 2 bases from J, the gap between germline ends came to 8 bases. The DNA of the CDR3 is TGTGCCAGCTCACCGGGTGGGACCTACAATGAGCAGTTCTTC. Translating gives CASSPGGTYNEQFF.

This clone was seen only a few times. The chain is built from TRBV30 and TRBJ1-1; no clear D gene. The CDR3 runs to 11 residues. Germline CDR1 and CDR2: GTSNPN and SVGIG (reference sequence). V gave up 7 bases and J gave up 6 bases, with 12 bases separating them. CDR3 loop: CAYNGGPEAFF. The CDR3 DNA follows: TGTGCCTATAACGGAGGGCCTGAAGCTTTCTTT.

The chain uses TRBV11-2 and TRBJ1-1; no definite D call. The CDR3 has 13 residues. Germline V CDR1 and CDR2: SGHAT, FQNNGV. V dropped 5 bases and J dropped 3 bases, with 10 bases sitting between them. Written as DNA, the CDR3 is TGTGCCAGCAGCACCCGGGCGGACACTGAAGCTTTCTTT. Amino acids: CASSTRADTEAFF.

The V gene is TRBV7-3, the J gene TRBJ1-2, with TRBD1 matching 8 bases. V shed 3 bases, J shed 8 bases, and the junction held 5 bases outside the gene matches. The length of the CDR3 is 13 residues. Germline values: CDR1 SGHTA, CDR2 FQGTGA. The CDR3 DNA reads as TGTGCCAGCAGCTTCCCAGGGGGCTTGGGCTACACCTTC. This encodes CASSFPGGLGYTF.

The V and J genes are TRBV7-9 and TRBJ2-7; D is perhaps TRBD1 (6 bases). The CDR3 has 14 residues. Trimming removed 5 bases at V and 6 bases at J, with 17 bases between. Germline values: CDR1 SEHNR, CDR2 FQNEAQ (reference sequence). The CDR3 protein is CASSPDRKGGEQYF. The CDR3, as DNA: TGTGCCAGCAGCCCCGACAGGAAAGGTGGCGAGCAGTACTTC.

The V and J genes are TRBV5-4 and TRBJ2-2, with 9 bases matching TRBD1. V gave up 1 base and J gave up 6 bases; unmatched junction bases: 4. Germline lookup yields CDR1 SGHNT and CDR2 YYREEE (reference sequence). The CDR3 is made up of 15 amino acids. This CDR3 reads CASSLIGTGSGELFF. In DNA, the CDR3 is TGTGCCAGCAGCTTGATTGGGACAGGGTCCGGGGAGCTGTTTTTT.

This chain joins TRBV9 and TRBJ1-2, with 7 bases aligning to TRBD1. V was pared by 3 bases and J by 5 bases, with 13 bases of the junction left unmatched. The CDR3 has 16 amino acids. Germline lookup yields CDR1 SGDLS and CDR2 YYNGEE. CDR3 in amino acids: CASSGHTGDWEYGYTF. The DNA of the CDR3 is TGTGCCAGCAGCGGCCATACAGGGGATTGGGAATATGGCTACACCTTC. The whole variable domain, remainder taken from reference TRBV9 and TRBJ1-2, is DSGVTQTPKHLITATGQRVTLRCSPRSGDLSVYWYQQSLDQGLQFLIQYYNGEERAKGNILERFSAQQFPDLHSELNLSSLELGDSALYFCASSGHTGDWEYGYTFGSGTRLTVV.

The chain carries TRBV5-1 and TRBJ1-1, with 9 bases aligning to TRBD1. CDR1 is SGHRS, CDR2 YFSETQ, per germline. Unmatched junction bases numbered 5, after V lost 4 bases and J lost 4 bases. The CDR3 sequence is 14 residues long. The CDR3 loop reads CASSITGGITEAFF. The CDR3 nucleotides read TGCGCCAGCAGCATTACAGGGGGCATCACTGAAGCTTTCTTT.

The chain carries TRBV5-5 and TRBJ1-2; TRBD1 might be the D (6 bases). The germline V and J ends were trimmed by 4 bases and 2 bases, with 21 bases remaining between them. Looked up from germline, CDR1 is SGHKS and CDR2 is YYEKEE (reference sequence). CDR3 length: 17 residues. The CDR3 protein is CASSQDGAGAPNYGYTF. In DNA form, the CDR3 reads TGTGCCAGCAGCCAAGATGGGGCAGGGGCCCCGAACTATGGCTACACCTTC.

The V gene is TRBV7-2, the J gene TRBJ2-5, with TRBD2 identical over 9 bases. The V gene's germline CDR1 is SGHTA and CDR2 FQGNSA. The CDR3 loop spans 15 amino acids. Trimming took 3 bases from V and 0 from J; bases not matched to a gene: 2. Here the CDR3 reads CASSFGGGDQETQYF. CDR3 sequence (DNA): TGTGCCAGCAGCTTTGGCGGGGGGGACCAAGAGACCCAGTACTTC.

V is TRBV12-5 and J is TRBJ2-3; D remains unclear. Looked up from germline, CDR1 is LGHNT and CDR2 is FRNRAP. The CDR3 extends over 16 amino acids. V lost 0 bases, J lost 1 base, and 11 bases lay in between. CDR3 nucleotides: TGTGCTAGTGGTTTGGTCGGTGGATCAGGCACAGATACGCAGTATTTT. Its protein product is CASGLVGGSGTDTQYF. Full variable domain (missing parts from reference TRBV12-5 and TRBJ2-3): DARVTQTPRHKVTEMGQEVTMRCQPILGHNTVFWYRQTMMQGLELLAYFRNRAPLDDSGMPKDRFSAEMPDATLATLKIQPSEPRDSAVYFCASGLVGGSGTDTQYFGPGTRLTVL.

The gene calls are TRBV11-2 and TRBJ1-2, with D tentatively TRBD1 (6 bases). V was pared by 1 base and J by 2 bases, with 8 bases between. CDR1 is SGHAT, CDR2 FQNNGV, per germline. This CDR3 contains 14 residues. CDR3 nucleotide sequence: TGTGCCAGCAGCTTAGGGGACACCAACTATGGCTACACCTTC. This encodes CASSLGDTNYGYTF.

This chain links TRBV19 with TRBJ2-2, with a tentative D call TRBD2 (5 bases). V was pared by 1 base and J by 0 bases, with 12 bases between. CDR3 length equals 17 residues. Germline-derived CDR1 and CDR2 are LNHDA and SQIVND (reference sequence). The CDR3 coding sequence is TGTGCCAGTAGTATAGTGGTCGGGGTACCGAACACCGGGGAGCTGTTTTTT. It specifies CASSIVVGVPNTGELFF.

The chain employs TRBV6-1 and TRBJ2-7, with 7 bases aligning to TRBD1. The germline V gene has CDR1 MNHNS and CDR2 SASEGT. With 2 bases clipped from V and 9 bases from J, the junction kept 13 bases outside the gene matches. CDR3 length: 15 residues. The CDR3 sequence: CASSERGDRASWQYF. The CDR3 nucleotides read TGTGCCAGCAGTGAACGGGGAGACAGGGCCTCCTGGCAGTACTTC.

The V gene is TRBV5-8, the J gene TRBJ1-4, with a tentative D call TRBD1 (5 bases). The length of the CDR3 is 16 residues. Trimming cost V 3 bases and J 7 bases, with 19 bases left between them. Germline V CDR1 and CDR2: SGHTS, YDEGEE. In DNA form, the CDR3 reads TGTGCCAGCAGCTCCGGGCGGCAGGGTCGGAGTGAAAAACTGTTTTTT. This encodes CASSSGRQGRSEKLFF.

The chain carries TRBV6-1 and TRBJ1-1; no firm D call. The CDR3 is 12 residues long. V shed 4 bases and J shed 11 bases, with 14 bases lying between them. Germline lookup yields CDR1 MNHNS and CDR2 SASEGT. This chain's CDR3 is CASSGGGESAFF. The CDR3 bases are TGTGCCAGCAGTGGGGGTGGGGAATCGGCTTTCTTT.

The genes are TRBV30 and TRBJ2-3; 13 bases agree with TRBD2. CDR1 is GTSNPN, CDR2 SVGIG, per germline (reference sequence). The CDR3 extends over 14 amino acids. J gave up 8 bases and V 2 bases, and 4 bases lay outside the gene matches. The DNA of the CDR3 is TGTGCCTGGAGTCCACTAGCGGGGGGGCTTACGCAGTATTTT. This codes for CAWSPLAGGLTQYF. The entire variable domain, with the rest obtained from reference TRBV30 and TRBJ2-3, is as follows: SQTIHQWPATLVQPVGSPLSLECTVEGTSNPNLYWYRQAAGRGLQLLFYSVGIGQISSEVPQNLSASRPQDRQFILSSKKLLLSDSGFYLCAWSPLAGGLTQYFGPGTRLTVL.

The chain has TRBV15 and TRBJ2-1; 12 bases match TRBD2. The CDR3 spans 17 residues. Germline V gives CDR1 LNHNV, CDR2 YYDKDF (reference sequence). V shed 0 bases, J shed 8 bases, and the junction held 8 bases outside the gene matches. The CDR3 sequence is CATSRDLAGGRLYEQFF. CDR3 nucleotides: TGTGCCACCAGCAGAGATCTAGCGGGGGGGCGTCTTTATGAGCAGTTCTTC.

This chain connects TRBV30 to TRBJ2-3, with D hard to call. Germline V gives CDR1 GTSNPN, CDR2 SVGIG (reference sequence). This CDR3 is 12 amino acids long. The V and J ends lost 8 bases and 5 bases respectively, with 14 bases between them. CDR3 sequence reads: CAGSGVGDTQYF. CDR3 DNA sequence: TGTGCCGGCTCTGGGGTCGGAGATACGCAGTATTTT. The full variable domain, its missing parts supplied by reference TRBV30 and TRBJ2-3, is SQTIHQWPATLVQPVGSPLSLECTVEGTSNPNLYWYRQAAGRGLQLLFYSVGIGQISSEVPQNLSASRPQDRQFILSSKKLLLSDSGFYLCAGSGVGDTQYFGPGTRLTVL.

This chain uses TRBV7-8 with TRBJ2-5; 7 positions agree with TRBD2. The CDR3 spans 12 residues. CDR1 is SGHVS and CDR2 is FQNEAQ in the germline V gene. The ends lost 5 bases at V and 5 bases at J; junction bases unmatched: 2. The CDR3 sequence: CASSSGEETQYF. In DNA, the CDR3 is TGTGCCAGCAGCAGCGGGGAGGAGACCCAGTACTTC.

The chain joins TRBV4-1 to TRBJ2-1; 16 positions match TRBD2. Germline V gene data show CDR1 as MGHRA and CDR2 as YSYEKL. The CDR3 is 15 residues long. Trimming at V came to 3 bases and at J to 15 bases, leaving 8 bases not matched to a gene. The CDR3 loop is CASSQLGTSGGAPFF. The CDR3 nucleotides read TGCGCCAGCAGCCAGCTAGGGACTAGCGGGGGGGCCCCGTTCTTC.

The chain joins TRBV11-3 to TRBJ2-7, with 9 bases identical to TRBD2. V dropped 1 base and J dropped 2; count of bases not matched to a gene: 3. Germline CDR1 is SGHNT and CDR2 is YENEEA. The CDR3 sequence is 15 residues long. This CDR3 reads CASSLAAGGPYEQYF. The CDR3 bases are TGTGCCAGCAGCTTAGCGGCGGGGGGGCCCTACGAGCAGTACTTC.

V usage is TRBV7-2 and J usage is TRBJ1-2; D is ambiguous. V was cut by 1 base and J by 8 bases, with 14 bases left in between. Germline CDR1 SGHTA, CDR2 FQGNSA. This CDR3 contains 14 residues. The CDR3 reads CASSLEAGRHGYTF. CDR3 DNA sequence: TGTGCCAGCAGCTTAGAAGCCGGGCGCCACGGCTACACCTTC.

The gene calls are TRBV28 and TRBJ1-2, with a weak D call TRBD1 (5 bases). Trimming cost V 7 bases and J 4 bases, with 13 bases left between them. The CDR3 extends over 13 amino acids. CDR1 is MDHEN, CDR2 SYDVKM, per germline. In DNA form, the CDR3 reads TGTGCCAGCACCCTACAGGACTTCTATGGCTACACCTTC. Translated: CASTLQDFYGYTF.